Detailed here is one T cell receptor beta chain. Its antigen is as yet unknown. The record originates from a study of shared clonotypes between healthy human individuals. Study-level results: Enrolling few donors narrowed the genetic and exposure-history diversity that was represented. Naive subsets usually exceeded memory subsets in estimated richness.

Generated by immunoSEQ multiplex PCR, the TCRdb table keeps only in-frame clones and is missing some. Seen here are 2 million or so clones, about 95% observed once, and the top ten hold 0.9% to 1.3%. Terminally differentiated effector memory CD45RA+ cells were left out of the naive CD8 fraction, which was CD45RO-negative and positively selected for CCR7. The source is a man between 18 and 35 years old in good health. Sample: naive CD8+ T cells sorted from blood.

The CDR3 region has the DNA TGTGCCAGCAGCGGGACAGGGGTTGAAAAACTGTTTTTT. Amino acids: CASSGTGVEKLFF. This chain joins TRBV21-1 and TRBJ1-4; whether TRBD1, the table's D call, matches the DNA was not checked. TRBV21-1 has pseudogene status. There are 13 residues in the CDR3.